Shown below are 14 T cell receptor beta chains from a single sample sequenced in a study of tissue T cells after allogeneic stem cell transplantation. Clones were read by immunoSEQ multiplex PCR, and TCRdb kept only the in-frame ones, dropping some. The profile shows under 8,500 clones, 37% of them singletons. Time point of the sample: mouse harvest day 14 after allogeneic transplant. The graft held 10^6 splenic CD5+ T cells and 10^7 T-cell-depleted bone marrow cells. Sequencing used skin. These TCRs come from a female BALB/c mouse given C57BL/6 T cells with graft-versus-host disease after an allogeneic hematopoietic cell transplant.

By its share, this clone is medium-sized. The germline and genes are mouse ones. Read coverage stops 1 residue before the CDR3 terminus; the germline J gene supplies the remainder. The chain couples TRBV26 to TRBJ2-1, with a tentative D call TRBD1 (5 bases). Germline loops: CDR1 KGHPV, CDR2 FQNQEV (reference sequence). The CDR3 totals 14 residues. V gave up 1 base and J gave up 5 bases, with 9 bases separating them. CDR3 DNA (partial): TGTGCCAGCAGTCTGTATCAGGGCGATGCTGAGCAGTTC. The encoded protein is CASSLYQGDAEQF. The whole CDR3 sequence is CASSLYQGDAEQFF.

As concerns this clone: Gene names are mouse gene names. The read stops 1 residue short of the end of the CDR3; the missing end is completed from the germline J gene. V gene TRBV26 combines with J gene TRBJ1-2; D remains ambiguous. Germline CDR1 is KGHPV and CDR2 is FQNQEV (reference sequence). Trimming took off 4 bases at V and 0 bases at J, with 9 bases between the two ends. The CDR3 has 14 residues. CDR3 sequence: CASSRVSANSDYTF. The sequenced part of the CDR3 DNA is TGTGCCAGCAGTCGGGTCAGTGCAAACTCCGACTACACC.

As to this clone: The gene symbols are mouse symbols. The CDR3 goes on 1 residue after the read ends, and that part is filled in from the germline J gene. At the DNA level, this CDR3 is encoded by other sequences in the same sample as well. The J gene is TRBJ2-4, the V gene TRBV3, with a possible D match to TRBD1 (6 bases). The germline V gene encodes CDR1 SNHLY and CDR2 FYNGKV (reference sequence). The CDR3 loop spans 14 amino acids. The V end was cut by 2 bases, the J end by 0 bases, with 6 bases between. The CDR3 bases that were read are TGTGCCAGCAGCTTAAGGGGGAGTCAAAACACCTTGTAC. Amino acids: CASSLRGSQNTLY. The complete CDR3 reads CASSLRGSQNTLYF.

Only a few counts were recorded for this clone. Gene names and germline match the mouse. Coverage ceases 1 residue before the CDR3 finishes, and the germline J gene fills in the end. This chain uses TRBV29 with TRBJ2-1, with 7 bases lining up with TRBD1. The V gene end was trimmed by 4 bases and the J gene end by 5 bases; junction bases not matched to a gene: 2. The CDR3 totals 13 residues. Germline V gene sequence: CDR1 MSHET, CDR2 SYDVDS. CDR3 DNA, as far as it was read: TGTGCTAGCAGTTCCGGGACAGATGCTGAGCAGTTC. This sequence encodes CASSSGTDAEQF. The CDR3 as a whole reads CASSSGTDAEQFF.

In this sample, this clone turned up a few times. Germline and genes: mouse. The read terminates 1 residue ahead of where the CDR3 ends, so the germline J gene completes it. This specimen includes other DNA sequences encoding the same CDR3. This chain uses TRBV26 with TRBJ1-5; D call uncertain. V lost 4 bases to trimming and J lost 1 base, with 5 bases between them. Germline assignment: CDR1 KGHPV and CDR2 FQNQEV (reference sequence). CDR3 length: 13 amino acids. This chain's CDR3 is CASSRQNNQAPLF. The CDR3 DNA, read in part, is TGTGCCAGCAGTCGTCAGAACAACCAGGCTCCGCTT.

As to this clone: Gene and germline names: mouse. Read sequence stops 1 residue before the CDR3 end, and the germline J gene provides the missing end. The V gene is TRBV19, the J gene TRBJ2-3; perhaps TRBD2 as D (5 bases). CDR1 is FNHDT, CDR2 SITEND, per germline (reference sequence). Trimming removed 2 bases at V and 0 bases at J, with 10 bases between. The CDR3 sequence is 15 residues long. The CDR3 is CASSISGPSAETLYF. The DNA read from the CDR3 is TGTGCCAGCAGTATCTCTGGGCCTAGTGCAGAAACGCTGTAT.

Comment on this clone: Germline and genes: mouse. The read stops 1 residue short of the end of the CDR3; the missing end is completed from the germline J gene. V is TRBV29 and J is TRBJ1-5; 9 bases are shared with TRBD1. This CDR3 comprises 15 residues. Germline assignment: CDR1 MSHET and CDR2 SYDVDS. V trimming: 4 bases; J trimming: 3 bases; junction bases outside the gene matches: 4. CDR3 residues: CASSSTGGGNQAPLF. CDR3 bases read: TGTGCTAGCAGTTCGACAGGGGGGGGCAACCAGGCTCCGCTT.

Concerning this clone: The gene symbols are mouse symbols. The observed sequence ends 1 residue before the CDR3 terminus, with the missing tail filled in from the germline J gene. The gene calls are TRBV17 and TRBJ2-5, with D unclear. The CDR3 is made up of 12 amino acids. Germline V gene data show CDR1 as MNHDT and CDR2 as YYDKIL. Trimming left V 3 bases short and J 6 bases short, with 7 bases between. The part of the CDR3 DNA that was read is TGTGCTAGCAGTAGTCTGAGGGACACCCAGTAC. Translated, it gives CASSSLRDTQY. The full CDR3 sequence reads CASSSLRDTQYF.

This clone is medium-sized (0.01 to 0.1%) in the sample. Gene labels here are mouse ones. CDR3 bases read: TGTGCCAGCAGTCCAGACAGGGGGACAGACACCCAGTAC. Translation: CASSPDRGTDTQY. In full, the CDR3 is CASSPDRGTDTQYF. V is TRBV13-3 and J is TRBJ2-5; TRBD1 matches 9 bases. The sequenced fragment ends 1 residue before the CDR3 boundary, so the rest is inferred from the germline J gene. The junction had 5 bases not matched to a gene; V was cut back by 4 bases and J by 5 bases. The CDR3 totals 14 residues. Germline V lookup: CDR1 NNHDY, CDR2 SYVADS.

By sample fraction, this clone is medium-sized. Mouse gene names apply. The sequence runs out 1 residue before the end of the CDR3; the remainder is reconstructed from the germline J gene. J is TRBJ2-1 and V is TRBV2, with 7 bases that match TRBD2. The length of the CDR3 is 15 residues. J was trimmed by 7 bases and V by 0 bases; bases with no gene match: 6. The germline V gene encodes CDR1 LGHNA and CDR2 YSYQKL. The part of the CDR3 DNA that was read is TGTGCCAGCAGCCAAGAAACTGGGGCTAGGGCTGAGCAGTTC. The encoded protein is CASSQETGARAEQF. The entire CDR3 protein reads CASSQETGARAEQFF.

On this clone: Here the gene names and germline are mouse. The sequenced fragment ends 1 residue before the CDR3 boundary, so the rest is inferred from the germline J gene. The gene calls are TRBV26 and TRBJ2-7; D is ambiguous. The ends were cut back, 6 bases at V and 0 bases at J, with 9 bases in the middle. Germline V gene data show CDR1 as KGHPV and CDR2 as FQNQEV (reference sequence). CDR3 length: 13 amino acids. CDR3: CASRPMSSYEQYF. Incomplete CDR3 DNA: TGTGCCAGCAGACCCATGAGCTCCTATGAACAGTAC.

This clone has a handful of counts. Gene and germline names: mouse. The observed sequence ends 1 residue before the CDR3 terminus, with the missing tail filled in from the germline J gene. The chain carries TRBV19 and TRBJ1-2; 7 bases agree with TRBD1. J was trimmed by 0 bases and V by 4 bases; bases with no gene match: 3. CDR1 FNHDT and CDR2 SITEND come from the germline V gene (reference sequence). The CDR3 has 14 amino acids. The CDR3 region is CASSRQGANSDYTF. The DNA read from the CDR3 is TGTGCCAGCAGTCGACAGGGTGCAAACTCCGACTACACC.

For this clone: Gene names refer to mouse genes. The read gets to within 1 residue of the CDR3 end, and the germline J gene fills in the rest. This chain uses TRBV26 with TRBJ2-1; 7 positions agree with TRBD1. Germline V gene sequence: CDR1 KGHPV, CDR2 FQNQEV (reference sequence). This CDR3 is 14 amino acids long. The V segment lost 6 bases and the J segment 3 bases; nucleotides outside the gene matches: 5. The CDR3 DNA, read in part, is TGTGCCAGCAGCCCGGACAGGTCCTATGCTGAGCAGTTC. Amino acid sequence: CASSPDRSYAEQF. The full-length CDR3 reads as CASSPDRSYAEQFF.

This clone qualifies as medium-sized. These gene names are mouse names. The CDR3 end lies 1 residue beyond the end of the read and is filled in from the germline J gene. The chain employs TRBV23 and TRBJ1-4; the table's D call, TRBD1, has no DNA check behind it. Germline V gene lookup returns CDR1 KGHTA and CDR2 FQNQQP. This CDR3 is built from 15 residues. CDR3 bases read: TGCTCCAGCAGTCAATCTCAGGGTTCCAACGAAAGATTATTT. Protein sequence: CSSSQSQGSNERLF. The entire CDR3 sequence reads CSSSQSQGSNERLFF. The whole variable domain, filled in from reference TRBV23 and TRBJ1-4, reads DAAVTQKPRYLIKMKGQEAEMKCIPEKGHTAVFWYQQKQSKELKFLIYFQNQQPLDQIDMVKERFSAVCPSSSLCSLGIRTCEAEDSALYLCSSSQSQGSNERLFFGHGTKLSVL.